This T cell receptor beta chain is from a study of identical twins. Template switching added a universal primer site; cDNA carried unique molecular identifiers. TCRdb redid the calling of the 5' RACE reads with MiXCR, one entry per CDR3 protein. This sample has around 280,000 distinct CDR3 sequences; approximately 8.5% occur once, and the top ten carry roughly 2%. This clonotype has a handful of counts. Its matching antigen is unknown. Trimming took 4 bases from V and 0 from J, leaving 16 bases between them. This CDR3 comprises 17 residues. From germline, CDR1 is LGHDT and CDR2 YNNKEL (reference sequence). Study outcomes and limitations: A cross-sectional statistical analysis, not follow-up of the same donors, supported the conclusions. The models systematically underestimated how much out-of-frame TCR alpha was shared in monozygotic twins.

The sample was also linked to a second study, of yellow fever vaccine responses in identical twins. That work states: Vaccine T cell responses of twins reportedly seemed partly convergent and partly personalized.

The sample comprised memory (CD45RO+) T cells sorted from blood. The rearrangement joins TRBV3-1 to TRBJ1-3, with D perhaps TRBD1 (6 bases). This TCR was sampled from a woman aged 18-35 years in good health. CDR3 loop: CASSPGADSYSGNTIYF. Written as DNA, the CDR3 is TGTGCCAGCAGCCCGGGGGCCGACAGCTACTCTGGAAACACCATATATTTT.